This passage covers 14 T cell receptor beta chains from one sample sequenced in a study of response to subunit inactivated influenza vaccine. TCRdb independently ran MiXCR on the RT-PCR reads; one entry per CDR3 protein. The profile shows 600,000 to 850,000 distinct CDR3 sequences, roughly 15% of them singletons. This material consisted of PBMCs from blood, taken roughly 15 days before vaccination. Receptor source: a man aged 50 to 60 who received an inactivated influenza vaccine.

The rearrangement uses TRBV7-6 and TRBJ2-1; D remains ambiguous. In germline, CDR1 is SGHVS, CDR2 FNYEAQ. Trimming shortened V by 0 bases and J by 2 bases, and 11 bases separated the two germline ends. This CDR3 is 16 amino acids long. The CDR3: CASSLAGRFTYNEQFF. CDR3 in DNA: TGTGCCAGCAGCTTAGCGGGCAGATTTACCTACAATGAGCAGTTCTTC.

This clonotype was counted ten times or more. The chain has TRBV4-1 and TRBJ1-2; D possibly corresponds to TRBD1 (5 bases). The CDR3 has 14 amino acids. Trimming cost V 0 bases and J 4 bases, with 9 bases left between them. Germline CDR1 and CDR2: MGHRA and YSYEKL. The CDR3 nucleotides are TGCGCCAGCAGCCAAGAAGCCGGGACCTATGGCTACACCTTC. Its translation: CASSQEAGTYGYTF.

Many counts were recorded for this clonotype. This chain joins TRBV6-5 and TRBJ2-3; D is uncertain. CDR3 size: 14 residues. With 0 bases removed from V and 0 bases from J, the gap between germline ends came to 4 bases. Germline CDR1 MNHEY, CDR2 SVGAGI. CDR3 coding DNA: TGTGCCAGCAGTTACTCTAAAAGCACAGATACGCAGTATTTT. Amino acids: CASSYSKSTDTQYF.

This clonotype was picked up many times. This chain joins TRBV29-1 and TRBJ1-1; D not certain. V lost 4 bases to trimming and J lost 0 bases, with 9 bases between them. CDR3 size: 13 residues. Per germline, CDR1 SQVTM and CDR2 ANQGSEA. CDR3 coding DNA: TGCAGCGTTGGTCCTGCATTGAACACTGAAGCTTTCTTT. Protein sequence: CSVGPALNTEAFF.

V and J are TRBV5-6 and TRBJ2-7; TRBD2 agrees at 10 bases. The CDR3 length is 15 residues. Trimming removed 4 bases from V and 1 base from J; junction bases left unmatched: 5. Germline V gene data show CDR1 as SGHDT and CDR2 as YYEEEE. CDR3 bases: TGTGCCAGCAGCCCGGGACTAGCGCCATCCTACGAGCAGTACTTC. Translated, it gives CASSPGLAPSYEQYF. The whole variable domain, remainder taken from reference TRBV5-6 and TRBJ2-7, is DAGVTQSPTHLIKTRGQQVTLRCSPKSGHDTVSWYQQALGQGPQFIFQYYEEEERQRGNFPDRFSGHQFPNYSSELNVNALLLGDSALYLCASSPGLAPSYEQYFGPGTRLTVT.

V usage is TRBV11-2 and J usage is TRBJ1-1; D is possibly TRBD1 (5 bases). This CDR3 region has 13 residues. Germline V CDR1 and CDR2: SGHAT, FQNNGV. With 2 bases removed from V and 7 bases from J, the gap between germline ends came to 11 bases. The DNA of the CDR3 is TGTGCCAGCAGCTTATCAGGGTGGGGTGAAGCTTTCTTT. This sequence encodes CASSLSGWGEAFF.

This chain uses TRBV7-2 with TRBJ2-1; the match to TRBD2 covers 11 bases. This CDR3 contains 15 residues. V lost 5 bases, J lost 4 bases, and 4 bases stayed unmatched. Germline loops: CDR1 SGHTA, CDR2 FQGNSA. The CDR3 is CASSVSSGRYNEQFF. CDR3 DNA sequence: TGTGCCAGCAGCGTTTCTAGCGGGAGGTACAATGAGCAGTTCTTC.

This clonotype turned up a few times. The chain combines TRBV27 with TRBJ2-7; TRBD2 matches 8 bases. CDR1 is MNHEY and CDR2 is SMNVEV in the germline V gene (reference sequence). The CDR3 length is 13 residues. The trim removed 4 bases at V and 5 bases at J, leaving 4 bases unmatched. CDR3 region: CASSWTSNHEQYF. CDR3 DNA sequence: TGTGCCAGCAGTTGGACTAGCAACCACGAGCAGTACTTC.

V and J are TRBV5-1 and TRBJ1-1; the D is unclear. The length of the CDR3 is 17 residues. V was trimmed by 0 bases and J by 2 bases, leaving 17 bases between them. CDR1 and CDR2 (germline): SGHRS, YFSETQ. The CDR3 protein is CASSLEGLVAANTEAFF. DNA of the CDR3: TGCGCCAGCAGCTTGGAGGGCCTTGTGGCAGCCAACACTGAAGCTTTCTTT.

This clonotype has a handful of counts. The chain uses TRBV29-1 and TRBJ2-5; 8 nucleotides align to TRBD1. Per germline, CDR1 SQVTM and CDR2 ANQGSEA. The CDR3 loop spans 14 amino acids. With V trimmed by 7 bases and J by 5 bases, 12 bases remained unmatched. Here the CDR3 reads CSAAQGAIKETQYF. CDR3 DNA: TGCAGCGCGGCGCAGGGGGCGATCAAGGAGACCCAGTACTTC.

This clonotype was observed a handful of times. The chain carries TRBV5-1 and TRBJ1-5, with a tentative D call TRBD1 (5 bases). CDR1 and CDR2 (germline): SGHRS, YFSETQ. This CDR3 spans 15 amino acids. Trimming removed 0 bases at V and 4 bases at J, with 11 bases between. Here the CDR3 reads CASSLDGAPNQPQHF. The CDR3 DNA is TGCGCCAGCAGCTTGGACGGGGCACCTAATCAGCCCCAGCATTTT.

The V and J genes are TRBV7-2 and TRBJ2-2; 14 bases fit TRBD2. The CDR3 is made up of 16 amino acids. Germline V CDR1 and CDR2: SGHTA, FQGNSA. The V segment lost 5 bases and the J segment 7 bases; nucleotides outside the gene matches: 6. This CDR3 reads CASSRLAGGLGGELFF. For the CDR3, the DNA is TGTGCCAGCAGCAGACTAGCGGGAGGGCTCGGCGGGGAGCTGTTTTTT.

The chain has TRBV9 and TRBJ2-5; 14 bases match TRBD2. The CDR3 is 17 residues long. Looked up from germline, CDR1 is SGDLS and CDR2 is YYNGEE. Trimming at V came to 3 bases and at J to 2 bases, leaving 6 bases not matched to a gene. The CDR3 region is CASSAGTSGGLQETQYF. The CDR3 DNA is TGTGCCAGCAGCGCGGGGACTAGCGGGGGTCTACAAGAGACCCAGTACTTC.

This clonotype was detected only a few times. The chain is built from TRBV3-1 and TRBJ2-7, with TRBD1 matching 7 bases. This CDR3 has 14 amino acids. Losses at the gene ends were 2 bases for V and 5 bases for J; bases not matched to a gene: 6. Germline CDR1 is LGHDT and CDR2 is YNNKEL (reference sequence). CDR3 amino acids: CASSQKRGLHEQYF. CDR3 nucleotides: TGTGCCAGCAGCCAAAAGAGGGGGCTTCACGAGCAGTACTTC.